These 18 T cell receptor beta chains share one sample of origin, sequenced in a study of cytomegalovirus exposure and HLA in healthy donors. Both 60 Vbeta primers and 13 Jbeta primers went into the PCR. Assay: immunoSEQ multiplex PCR; the TCRdb copy retains only in-frame clones and omits some. In the table there are about 96,000 clones, 55% to 75% of which are singletons. Input material: PBMCs. The receptors here all came from a man aged 60 to 69 in good health and CMV-seronegative.

The chain employs TRBV28 and TRBJ1-2; TRBD1 matches 8 bases. The junction had 14 bases not matched to a gene; V was cut back by 5 bases and J by 6 bases. This CDR3 has 16 residues. The germline V gene encodes CDR1 MDHEN and CDR2 SYDVKM. In DNA, the CDR3 is TGTGCCAGCAGTGCCTCGCAGGGGGCCTGGACAAATGGCTACACCTTC. Protein: CASSASQGAWTNGYTF.

A few counts support this clone. The chain joins TRBV6-5 to TRBJ2-6; D unresolved. CDR3 length: 15 residues. The germline V gene has CDR1 MNHEY and CDR2 SVGAGI. V was pared by 4 bases and J by 4 bases, with 11 bases between. The CDR3 spells CASSSELSGANVLTF. CDR3 in DNA: TGTGCCAGCAGTTCAGAATTATCCGGGGCCAACGTCCTGACTTTC.

In the case of this clone: An end of the junction does not agree with germline; a read error may underlie this. V and J are TRBV10-1 and TRBJ1-1; D is unclear. This CDR3 region has 13 residues. Germline V CDR1 and CDR2: WNHNN, SYGVQD (reference sequence). The CDR3 loop reads CASSESINSEAFF. The CDR3 DNA follows: TGCGCCAGCAGTGAGTCGATTAACAGTGAAGCTTTCTTT.

The chain links TRBV27 to TRBJ1-1, with D perhaps TRBD1 (5 bases). V gave up 6 bases and J gave up 12 bases, with 17 bases separating them. The CDR3 runs 12 residues. CDR1 and CDR2 from the germline V gene are MNHEY and SMNVEV (reference sequence). Here the CDR3 reads CASRTGLGRTFF. The CDR3 DNA reads as TGTGCCAGCAGGACGGGACTTGGGAGGACTTTCTTT.

The chain combines TRBV11-2 with TRBJ2-7; D not resolved. The germline CDR1 and CDR2 sequences are SGHAT and FQNNGV. CDR3 length: 12 residues. The V end was cut by 5 bases, the J end by 1 base, with 6 bases between. CDR3: CASSDTSYEQYF. The CDR3, as DNA: TGTGCCAGCAGCGACACTTCCTACGAGCAGTACTTC.

This clone was seen once. The chain uses TRBV9 and TRBJ1-2; D is possibly TRBD1 (5 bases). Germline V gives CDR1 SGDLS, CDR2 YYNGEE. V shed 7 bases and J shed 2 bases, with 12 bases lying between them. The CDR3 totals 13 residues. The CDR3 nucleotides are TGTGCCAGCTCTCCCACAGGAAACTATGGCTACACCTTC. The encoded protein is CASSPTGNYGYTF.

The V call is TRBV7-2, the J call TRBJ2-5, with a possible D match to TRBD2 (5 bases). Per the germline V gene, CDR1 is SGHTA and CDR2 is FQGNSA. The CDR3 is 14 residues long. Trimming left V 5 bases short and J 4 bases short, with 14 bases between. The CDR3 DNA reads TGTGCCAGCAGCCTCCGGGGAGCGCGAGAGACCCAGTACTTC. This encodes CASSLRGARETQYF. The full variable domain, its missing parts supplied by reference TRBV7-2 and TRBJ2-5, is GAGVSQSPSNKVTEKGKDVELRCDPISGHTALYWYRQSLGQGLEFLIYFQGNSAPDKSGLPSDRFSAERTGGSVSTLTIQRTQQEDSAVYLCASSLRGARETQYFGPGTRLLVL.

This clone was observed a few times. The rearrangement uses TRBV28 and TRBJ1-2; D is perhaps TRBD1 (5 bases). Trimming cost V 1 base and J 0 bases, with 9 bases left between them. The CDR3 runs 15 residues. Germline lookup yields CDR1 MDHEN and CDR2 SYDVKM. CDR3 sequence: CASSLSGATNYGYTF. CDR3 nucleotides: TGTGCCAGCAGTTTATCTGGGGCCACTAACTATGGCTACACCTTC.

V usage is TRBV28 and J usage is TRBJ2-1; 8 nucleotides match TRBD2. Germline values: CDR1 MDHEN, CDR2 SYDVKM. The CDR3 contains 14 residues. V shed 7 bases and J 6 bases; nucleotides not matched to a gene: 8. As DNA, the CDR3 is TGTGCCAGCATCCCGCGGGGGGCGGTCAATGAGCAGTTCTTC. Translated, it gives CASIPRGAVNEQFF.

V usage is TRBV19 and J usage is TRBJ2-7, with D tentatively TRBD1 (5 bases). Trimming took 1 base from V and 1 from J, leaving 14 bases between them. The V gene's germline CDR1 is LNHDA and CDR2 SQIVND (reference sequence). This CDR3 contains 16 residues. CDR3 DNA sequence: TGTGCCAGTAGTATAGGGGGCGGCAGGGCTTCCTACGAGCAGTACTTC. It encodes CASSIGGGRASYEQYF.

V usage is TRBV19 and J usage is TRBJ1-2, with unresolved D. V was trimmed by 6 bases and J by 3 bases, leaving 14 bases between them. Germline-derived CDR1 and CDR2 are LNHDA and SQIVND (reference sequence). The length of the CDR3 is 14 residues. For the CDR3, the DNA is TGTGCCAGTAGAATCGGTCTGGGCGACTATGGCTACACCTTC. Residues: CASRIGLGDYGYTF.

The J gene is TRBJ2-3, the V gene TRBV2; 12 nucleotides line up with TRBD2. The V segment lost 5 bases and the J segment 2 bases; nucleotides outside the gene matches: 8. CDR1 is SNHLY, CDR2 FYNNEI, per germline. CDR3 length: 17 amino acids. The CDR3 nucleotides read TGTGCCAGCAGTCGACCGGGACTAGCGGGCCTCACAGATACGCAGTATTTT. It is translated as CASSRPGLAGLTDTQYF.

This sequence joins TRBV9 and TRBJ2-3; TRBD2 matches at 11 bases. Trimming took 5 bases from V and 3 from J; bases not matched to a gene: 5. This CDR3 spans 15 amino acids. The germline V gene encodes CDR1 SGDLS and CDR2 YYNGEE. DNA for the CDR3: TGTGCCAGCAGACTAGCGGGAGTGGATACAGATACGCAGTATTTT. Translating it yields CASRLAGVDTDTQYF.

CDR3 DNA sequence: TGTGCCAGCAGTTTAATGACAGGGCTTATCCGTGGCTACACCTTC. Translated, it gives CASSLMTGLIRGYTF. The V and J genes are TRBV28 and TRBJ1-2; 7 bases align to TRBD1. Per the germline V gene, CDR1 is MDHEN and CDR2 is SYDVKM. CDR3 length equals 15 residues. The J segment lost 7 bases and the V segment lost 2 bases, leaving 10 bases of the junction unmatched.

This clone was found once. V gene TRBV29-1 combines with J gene TRBJ2-5, with D unresolved. CDR1 and CDR2 from the germline V gene are SQVTM and ANQGSEA. V was shortened by 3 bases and J by 5 bases, with 16 bases between the two germline ends. The CDR3 has 14 amino acids. Here the CDR3 reads CSVEGQNRWETQYF. The DNA for the CDR3 is TGCAGCGTTGAGGGCCAGAATCGTTGGGAGACCCAGTACTTC.

The chain couples TRBV19 to TRBJ1-5; the match to TRBD1 covers 7 bases. V trimming: 10 bases; J trimming: 0 bases; junction bases outside the gene matches: 6. In germline, CDR1 is LNHDA, CDR2 SQIVND (reference sequence). The CDR3 is made up of 14 amino acids. CDR3 amino acids: CATRTGDSNQPQHF. The CDR3 nucleotides are TGTGCCACCCGGACAGGAGATAGCAATCAGCCCCAGCATTTT. The complete variable domain, with remaining parts taken from reference TRBV19 and TRBJ1-5, reads DGGITQSPKYLFRKEGQNVTLSCEQNLNHDAMYWYRQDPGQGLRLIYYSQIVNDFQKGDIAEGYSVSREKKESFPLTVTSAQKNPTAFYLCATRTGDSNQPQHFGDGTRLSIL.

Points on this clone: Other DNA sequences of this sample code for an identical CDR3. V gene TRBV9 combines with J gene TRBJ2-7; 7 positions match TRBD2. Losses at the gene ends were 0 bases for V and 4 bases for J; bases not matched to a gene: 4. From germline, CDR1 is SGDLS and CDR2 YYNGEE. The CDR3 consists of 14 residues. CDR3 sequence (DNA): TGTGCCAGCAGCGTAGGTGCTAGCGGTTACGAGCAGTACTTC. Residues: CASSVGASGYEQYF.

Only a few counts were recorded for this clone. Different DNA sequences within this sample yield the same CDR3. DNA for the CDR3: TGTGCCTGGAAGCGGGGGAATCAGCCCCAGCATTTT. Protein product: CAWKRGNQPQHF. J is TRBJ1-5 and V is TRBV30, with a tentative D call TRBD1 (5 bases). The V and J ends lost 4 bases and 4 bases respectively, with 8 bases between them. The CDR3 length is 12 residues. Germline loops: CDR1 GTSNPN, CDR2 SVGIG (reference sequence). Filled out from reference TRBV30 and TRBJ1-5, the complete variable domain reads SQTIHQWPATLVQPVGSPLSLECTVEGTSNPNLYWYRQAAGRGLQLLFYSVGIGQISSEVPQNLSASRPQDRQFILSSKKLLLSDSGFYLCAWKRGNQPQHFGDGTRLSIL.